This T cell receptor beta chain derives from a study of blood T cell repertoires in COVID-19. This CDR3 is 16 amino acids long. V shed 3 bases and J shed 2 bases, with 16 bases lying between them. Per germline, CDR1 MNHEY and CDR2 SMNVEV (reference sequence). The assay was immunoSEQ multiplex PCR, and TCRdb's table has in-frame clones only and misses some. The data contain about 140,000 clones, over 60% of them seen just once; the ten biggest clones take up around 4.8%. This clonotype was sampled from an elderly woman with active or convalescent COVID-19. The V call is TRBV27, the J call TRBJ1-2; D is unclear. Sequencing used peripheral blood. The CDR3 coding sequence is TGTGCCAGCAGTTTGATCCGGTCGGACTCCAACTATGGCTACACCTTC. Protein sequence: CASSLIRSDSNYGYTF.